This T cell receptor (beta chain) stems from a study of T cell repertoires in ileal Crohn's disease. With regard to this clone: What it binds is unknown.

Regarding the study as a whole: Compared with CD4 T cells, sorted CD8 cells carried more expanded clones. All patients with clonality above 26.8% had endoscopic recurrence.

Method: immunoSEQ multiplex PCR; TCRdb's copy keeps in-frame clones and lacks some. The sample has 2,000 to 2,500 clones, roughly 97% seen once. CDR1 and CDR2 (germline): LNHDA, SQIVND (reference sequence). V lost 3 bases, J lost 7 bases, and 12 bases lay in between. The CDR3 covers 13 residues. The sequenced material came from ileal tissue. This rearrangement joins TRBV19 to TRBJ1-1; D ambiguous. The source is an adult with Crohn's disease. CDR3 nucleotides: TGTGCCAGTAGTATTCGGGGTATCGGTGAAGCTTTCTTT. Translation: CASSIRGIGEAFF.